Sequencing of this T cell receptor (beta chain) was carried out in a study of CXCR3-negative and CXCR3-positive naive CD8 T cells. CDR1 is SQVTM, CDR2 ANQGSEA, per germline. This CDR3 has 12 amino acids. The TRB cDNA libraries were prepared by 5' RACE with UMI labels. From the 5' RACE reads, TCRdb lists one entry per CDR3 protein and no DNA. Listed are approximately 66,000 distinct CDR3 sequences; approximately 1.5% falls within the top ten. This receptor was identified in a human donor in good health. Some clones in this sample may be carry-over from other donors' samples. What was sequenced was naive CXCR3- CD8+ T cells from blood. This sample's subset: CD45RO-CCR7+CD27+CD95- naive CD8+ T cells lacking CXCR3 (TNR3-). The J gene is TRBJ1-1, the V gene TRBV29-1; absent DNA, TCRdb's TRBD1 call cannot be checked. This chain's CDR3 is CSVDSGGTEAFF.